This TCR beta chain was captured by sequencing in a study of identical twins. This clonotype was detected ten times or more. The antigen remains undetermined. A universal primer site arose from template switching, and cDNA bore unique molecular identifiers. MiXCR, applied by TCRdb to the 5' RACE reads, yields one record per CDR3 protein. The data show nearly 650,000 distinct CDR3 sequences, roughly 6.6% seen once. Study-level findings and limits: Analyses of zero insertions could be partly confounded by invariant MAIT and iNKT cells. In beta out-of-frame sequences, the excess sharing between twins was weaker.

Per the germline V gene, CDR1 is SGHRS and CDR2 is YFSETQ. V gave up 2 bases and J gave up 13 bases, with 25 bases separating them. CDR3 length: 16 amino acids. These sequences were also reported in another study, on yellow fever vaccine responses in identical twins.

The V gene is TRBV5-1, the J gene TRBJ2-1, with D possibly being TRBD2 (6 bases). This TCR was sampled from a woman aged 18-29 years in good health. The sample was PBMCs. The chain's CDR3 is CASSLGMAGTEGGQFF. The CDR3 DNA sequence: TGCGCCAGCAGCTTAGGGATGGCGGGAACTGAGGGTGGTCAGTTCTTC.